This record looks at one T cell receptor (beta chain) sequence and its context. Its specificity is not known. Every isolated RNA sample was fully reverse transcribed, so sequencing captured expressed TCRB transcripts. Each sample of naive, central memory or regulatory T cells had, on average, roughly 3.6 million reads. This table comes from immunoSEQ multiplex PCR, and its TCRdb copy is limited to in-frame clones, with some not included. The sample consists of around 340,000 clones, roughly a fifth of them appearing once. The data stem from a study of beta chain features in type 1 diabetes. Findings and limits, study-wide: When VDJ junctions were examined, type 1 diabetes patients showed fewer insertions and more deletions. When cDNA is sequenced, cells with high TCR expression could be over-represented.

The sequence was collected from a woman between 18 and 30 years old in good health. Sequenced input: naive CD4+ T cells from blood.

CDR3 sequence: CASSKSGSSYNEQFF. CDR3 sequence (DNA): TGTGCCAGCAGTAAGAGCGGGAGTTCCTACAATGAGCAGTTCTTC. V usage is TRBV2 and J usage is TRBJ2-1; 8 positions agree with TRBD2. Germline trimming cut 5 bases from V and 1 base from J; bases unmatched to any gene: 4. The germline V gene has CDR1 SNHLY and CDR2 FYNNEI. This CDR3 region has 15 residues. The whole variable domain, filled in from reference TRBV2 and TRBJ2-1, reads EPEVTQTPSHQVTQMGQEVILRCVPISNHLYFYWYRQILGQKVEFLVSFYNNEISEKSEIFDDQFSVERPDGSNFTLKIRSTKLEDSAMYFCASSKSGSSYNEQFFGPGTRLTVL.